A selection of T cell receptor beta chains follows, all from one sample in a study of technical replicates of blood from a handful of donors. Profiling relied on immunoSEQ multiplex PCR, and the TCRdb table lists in-frame clones only, not all of them. The table lists about 71,000 clones, over 75% of them singletons. What was sequenced was PBMCs. The receptors were sampled from a human donor in good health. Some clones in this sample may be carry-over from other donors' samples. Each CDR3 is given with its conserved first and last residue. D genes are given only for firm matches. For some rows the clone size is stated as once, few or many, or as a class when expanded; others skip it.

NA | NA | TRBJ2-7 | TRBV30 | CAWSPASGTYEQYF
NA | NA | TRBJ1-4 | TRBV13 | CASSLGTARNEKLFF
NA | NA | TRBJ1-2 | TRBV14 | CASSQAAGDGYTF
NA | TRBD2 | TRBJ2-4 | TRBV9 | CASSGRSGRGIQYF
NA | NA | TRBJ1-5 | TRBV9 | CASSVAGLWNQPQHF
NA | NA | TRBJ2-4 | TRBV6-5 | CASRGAANIQYF
NA | NA | TRBJ2-7 | TRBV4-1 | CASSHSRGYEQYF
NA | NA | TRBJ1-6 | TRBV27 | CASTPLGYNSPLHF
NA | TRBD2 | TRBJ2-3 | TRBV2 | CASSYPGTSGGPVTDTQYF
NA | TRBD1 | TRBJ2-3 | TRBV18 | CASSQSTGISTDTQYF
NA | NA | TRBJ1-5 | TRBV28 | CASRTGDTNQPQHF
NA | NA | TRBJ1-2 | TRBV7-2 | CASSLSLDPAGGYTF
NA | TRBD1 | TRBJ2-1 | TRBV11-2 | CASSATGSSYNEQFF
NA | NA | TRBJ1-1 | TRBV30 | CAWARAGFTEAFF
NA | NA | TRBJ2-7 | TRBV7-6 | CASSWGQTRTYEQYF
NA | NA | TRBJ2-7 | TRBV6-5 | CASTPDGTYEQYF
NA | TRBD1 | TRBJ1-5 | TRBV19 | CASTDTRGRPQHF
NA | TRBD2 | TRBJ2-5 | TRBV4-3 | CASSQDGGLARETQYF
NA | TRBD2 | TRBJ2-5 | TRBV30 | CASNAGAGRETQYF
NA | NA | TRBJ2-7 | TRBV7-2 | CASSLLPTVSYEQYF
NA | NA | TRBJ2-2 | TRBV7-6 | CASSPGELIAGELFF
NA | NA | TRBJ1-4 | TRBV7-9 | CASSHGSSNEKLFF
NA | TRBD1 | TRBJ1-2 | TRBV9 | CASSLDRGGGYTF
NA | NA | TRBJ2-7 | TRBV7-2 | CASSQERGYEQYF
NA | TRBD2 | TRBJ2-5 | TRBV19 | CASSIRGGQQETQYF
NA | NA | TRBJ1-2 | TRBV5-6 | CASLHGMLSGVPFAGYTF
NA | NA | TRBJ1-4 | TRBV7-6 | CASSLTDRNEKLFF
NA | TRBD1 | TRBJ2-3 | TRBV7-9 | CASSRTDRDGTDTQYF
NA | NA | TRBJ1-2 | TRBV27 | CASSLSSSNYGYTF
NA | NA | TRBJ1-6 | TRBV5-1 | CASSLTGNNSPLHF
NA | NA | TRBJ2-3 | TRBV11-2 | CASSSLRHSTDTQYF
NA | TRBD2 | TRBJ2-5 | TRBV2 | CASESQAGGSRETQYF
NA | TRBD1 | TRBJ1-4 | TRBV7-8 | CASSGTGNYNEKLFF
NA | NA | TRBJ1-6 | TRBV9 | CASSVRHLNSPLHF
once | TRBD1 | TRBJ2-7 | TRBV27 | CASSLKGTGDYEQYF
NA | TRBD1 | TRBJ2-2 | TRBV25-1 | CASSELRQGNTGELFF
NA | TRBD1 | TRBJ2-1 | TRBV4-2 | CASSLDRDRVWDEQFF
NA | TRBD1 | TRBJ1-1 | TRBV6-6 | CATGTDLKFTEAFF
NA | TRBD2 | TRBJ2-1 | TRBV27 | CASSFPKRGGRNEQFF
NA | NA | TRBJ2-1 | TRBV6-6 | CASSPQRAYNEQFF
NA | TRBD1 | TRBJ1-2 | TRBV19 | CASSLLGQGSGYTF
NA | NA | TRBJ1-3 | TRBV7-8 | CASSLVGSGDSGNTIYF
NA | TRBD1 | TRBJ1-1 | TRBV18 | CASSPDRARKSEAFF
NA | NA | TRBJ2-5 | TRBV6-1 | CASSETRVGTQYF
once | NA | TRBJ1-1 | TRBV30 | CAWSAGARGGVTEAFF
NA | TRBD2 | TRBJ2-3 | TRBV5-1 | CASSFSGNVADTQYF
NA | TRBD2 | TRBJ2-7 | TRBV4-2 | CASSRPGTSGDIEQYF
NA | TRBD1 | TRBJ2-2 | TRBV19 | CASSNTGTGHGELFF
NA | NA | TRBJ1-1 | TRBV30 | CAWSPERDKAFF
NA | TRBD1 | TRBJ1-1 | TRBV7-6 | CASSSGTGTEAFF